This T cell receptor (beta chain) derives from a study of cytomegalovirus exposure and HLA in healthy donors. Both 60 Vbeta primers and 13 Jbeta primers went into the PCR. Profiled with immunoSEQ multiplex PCR; TCRdb holds only in-frame clones, not every one. The sample gives fewer than 200,000 clones, around 76% of which show up once; roughly 1.9% is in the top ten. V was pared by 4 bases and J by 0 bases, with 9 bases between. Germline V gene sequence: CDR1 KGHSH, CDR2 LQKENI. The CDR3 spans 14 residues. This chain joins TRBV18 and TRBJ1-2, with D possibly TRBD1 on 6 matching bases. The TCR originated in a female donor in good health and CMV-seronegative. What was sequenced was PBMCs. Here the CDR3 reads CASSQTGSNYGYTF. Written as DNA, the CDR3 is TGTGCCAGCTCACAGACAGGATCTAACTATGGCTACACCTTC.